This paragraph covers one T cell receptor (beta chain) sequence. This specimen comes from a study of blood T cell repertoires in COVID-19. In the study overall: Some COVID-19 samples were acute and others convalescent; all came from the United States, Italy and Spain. Nucleic acid was either cDNA or gDNA, and it came from T cells, B-cell-depleted T cells, or PBMCs.

V was clipped by 0 bases and J by 1 base, with 9 bases between them. Germline CDR1 reads LNHNV; CDR2 reads YYDKDF (reference sequence). The CDR3 loop spans 15 amino acids. As originally analysed: Using reference gene primer amplification, nucleated cell counts were estimated. The data were produced by immunoSEQ multiplex PCR, yet TCRdb's version contains in-frame clones alone and is incomplete. For V, J and clone size, that table is used; D and trimming come from the DNA. The sample has about 280,000 clones; 75% to 85% are singletons. Source material: peripheral blood. The chain recombines TRBV15 with TRBJ1-1; D gene unclear. The sequence came from a man aged 45-65 years with active or convalescent COVID-19. The DNA for the CDR3 is TGTGCCACCAGCAGAGACCGACTGGGGAACACTGAAGCTTTCTTT. Its protein is CATSRDRLGNTEAFF. Together with reference TRBV15 and TRBJ1-1, the CDR3 gives the full variable domain: DAMVIQNPRYQVTQFGKPVTLSCSQTLNHNVMYWYQQKSSQAPKLLFHYYDKDFNNEADTPDNFQSRRPNTSFCFLDIRSPGLGDTAMYLCATSRDRLGNTEAFFGQGTRLTVV.